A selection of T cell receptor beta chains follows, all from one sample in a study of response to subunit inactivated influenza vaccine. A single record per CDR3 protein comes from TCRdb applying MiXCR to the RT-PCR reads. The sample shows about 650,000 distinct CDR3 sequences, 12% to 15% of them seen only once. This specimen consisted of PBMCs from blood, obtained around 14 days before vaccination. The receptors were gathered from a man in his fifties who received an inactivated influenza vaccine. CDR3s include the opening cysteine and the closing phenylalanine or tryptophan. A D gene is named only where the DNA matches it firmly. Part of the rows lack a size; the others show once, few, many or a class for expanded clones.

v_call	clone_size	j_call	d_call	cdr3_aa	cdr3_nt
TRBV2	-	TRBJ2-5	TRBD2	CASSRLAGGSAIIETQYF	TGTGCCAGCAGTAGACTAGCGGGAGGGTCCGCAATCATCGAGACCCAGTACTTC
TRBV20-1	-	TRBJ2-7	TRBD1	CSATGQVSAYEQYF	TGCAGTGCTACAGGACAGGTTAGCGCCTACGAGCAGTACTTC
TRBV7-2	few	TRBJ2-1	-	CASSYLTGLPYNEQFF	TGTGCCAGCAGCTACCTGACAGGTCTTCCCTACAATGAGCAGTTCTTC
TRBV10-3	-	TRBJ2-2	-	CAISVGLAGELFF	TGTGCCATCAGTGTGGGTCTAGCCGGGGAGCTGTTTTTT
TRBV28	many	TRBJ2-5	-	CASNQFGGETQYF	TGTGCCAGCAACCAGTTCGGTGGGGAGACCCAGTACTTC
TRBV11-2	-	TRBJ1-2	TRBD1	CASSFVGTVSGANYGYTF	TGTGCCAGCAGCTTCGTAGGGACAGTCTCGGGGGCTAACTATGGCTACACCTTC
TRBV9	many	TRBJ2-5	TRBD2	CASSVGWSSGVQETQYF	TGTGCCAGCAGCGTAGGTTGGTCTAGCGGGGTTCAAGAGACCCAGTACTTC
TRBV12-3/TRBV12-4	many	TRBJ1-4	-	CASSFGGNEKLFF	TGTGCCAGCAGTTTCGGGGGTAATGAAAAACTGTTTTTT
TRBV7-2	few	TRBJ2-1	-	CASSRVYSYNEQFF	TGTGCCAGTAGCCGGGTATACTCCTACAATGAGCAGTTCTTC
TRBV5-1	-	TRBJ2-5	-	CASSSDPVETQYF	TGCGCCAGCAGTTCCGACCCCGTGGAGACCCAGTACTTC
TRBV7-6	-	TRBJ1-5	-	CASSLVSDYSNQPQHF	TGTGCCAGCAGCTTAGTGTCAGACTATAGCAATCAGCCCCAGCATTTT
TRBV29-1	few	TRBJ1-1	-	CSVKTRALNTEAFF	TGCAGCGTCAAAACTAGGGCTTTGAACACTGAAGCTTTCTTT
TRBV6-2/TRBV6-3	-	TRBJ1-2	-	CASSYGQSNYGYTF	TGTGCCAGCAGTTACGGGCAGTCTAACTATGGCTACACCTTC
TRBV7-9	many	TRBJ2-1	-	CASSPPGAHNEQFF	TGTGCCAGCAGCCCTCCCGGGGCCCACAATGAGCAGTTCTTC
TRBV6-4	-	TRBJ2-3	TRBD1	CASSDRVAGTGSTDTQYF	TGTGCCAGCAGTGACCGCGTCGCGGGGACAGGTAGCACAGATACGCAGTATTTT
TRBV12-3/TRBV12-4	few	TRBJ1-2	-	CASSFWAGEPYGYTF	TGTGCCAGCAGTTTTTGGGCAGGAGAGCCCTATGGCTACACCTTC
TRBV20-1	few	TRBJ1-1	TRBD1	CSARDRRQGNTEAFF	TGCAGTGCTAGAGACCGACGACAGGGTAACACTGAAGCTTTCTTT
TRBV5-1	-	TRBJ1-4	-	CASSSGDNVGGKLFF	TGCGCCAGCAGTTCCGGGGACAATGTAGGGGGAAAACTGTTTTTT
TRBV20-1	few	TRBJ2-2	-	CSAREAGKAGELFF	TGCAGTGCTAGAGAGGCAGGGAAGGCCGGGGAGCTGTTTTTT
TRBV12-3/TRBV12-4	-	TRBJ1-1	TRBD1	CASSSQGFAEAFF	TGTGCCAGCAGTTCACAGGGGTTCGCTGAAGCTTTCTTT
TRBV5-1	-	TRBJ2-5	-	CASSLENRRSETQYF	TGCGCCAGCAGCTTGGAGAACCGTCGATCGGAGACCCAGTACTTC
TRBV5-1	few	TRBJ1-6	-	CASSGGATSPFNSPLHF	TGCGCCAGCAGCGGCGGGGCCACGAGCCCCTTTAATTCACCCCTCCACTTT
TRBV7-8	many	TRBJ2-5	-	CASSLAWGKGTQYF	TGTGCCAGCAGCTTAGCGTGGGGCAAAGGGACCCAGTACTTC
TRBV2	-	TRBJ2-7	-	CASRAPVRGEQYF	TGTGCCAGCAGGGCCCCGGTGAGGGGCGAGCAGTACTTC
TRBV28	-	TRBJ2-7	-	CASSPYPAGEQYF	TGTGCCAGCAGTCCCTACCCCGCGGGCGAGCAGTACTTC
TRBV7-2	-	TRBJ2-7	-	CASSREIGEQYF	TGTGCCAGCAGTCGCGAGATTGGCGAGCAGTACTTC
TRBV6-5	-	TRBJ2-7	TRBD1	CASSYSALGRGQGEQYF	TGTGCCAGCAGTTACTCCGCTCTGGGTAGGGGGCAGGGCGAGCAGTACTTC
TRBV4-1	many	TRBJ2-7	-	CASSPGIGTYEQYF	TGCGCCAGCAGCCCAGGGATCGGAACCTACGAGCAGTACTTC
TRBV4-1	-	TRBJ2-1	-	CASSQPHNEQFF	TGCGCCAGCAGCCAACCTCACAATGAGCAGTTCTTC
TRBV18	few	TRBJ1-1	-	CASSQSYDTEAFF	TGTGCCAGCTCACAAAGCTACGACACTGAAGCTTTCTTT
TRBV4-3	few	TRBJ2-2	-	CASSQRGAGELFF	TGCGCCAGCAGCCAACGAGGGGCCGGGGAGCTGTTTTTT
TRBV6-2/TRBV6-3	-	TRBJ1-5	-	CASSYFRGSNQPQHF	TGTGCCAGCAGTTATTTTCGAGGCAGCAATCAGCCCCAGCATTTT
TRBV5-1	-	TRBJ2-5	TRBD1	CDSRFGTGEEETQYF	TGCGACAGCCGTTTCGGGACAGGGGAGGAAGAGACCCAGTACTTC
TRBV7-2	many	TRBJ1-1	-	CASSLASRVEAFF	TGTGCCAGCAGCTTAGCTTCGAGGGTTGAAGCTTTCTTT
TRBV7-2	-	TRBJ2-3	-	CASSGRLFRTDTQYF	TGTGCCAGCAGCGGTCGACTATTCCGCACAGATACGCAGTATTTT
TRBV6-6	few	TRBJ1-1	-	CASKAQANTEAFF	TGTGCCAGCAAGGCACAGGCGAACACTGAAGCTTTCTTT
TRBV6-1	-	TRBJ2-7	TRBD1	CASKRQGVYEQYF	TGTGCCAGCAAACGACAGGGTGTCTACGAGCAGTACTTC
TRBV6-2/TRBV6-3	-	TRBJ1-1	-	CASSYPDRTFMNTEAFF	TGTGCCAGCAGTTACCCCGACAGGACCTTTATGAACACTGAAGCTTTCTTT
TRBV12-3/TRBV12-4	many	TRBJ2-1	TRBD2	CASRLRGLAGVTYNEQFF	TGTGCCAGCAGGCTAAGGGGACTAGCGGGAGTTACTTACAATGAGCAGTTCTTC
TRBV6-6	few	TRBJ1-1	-	CASRQGSEAFF	TGTGCCAGCAGACAGGGTTCTGAAGCTTTCTTT
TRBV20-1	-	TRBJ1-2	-	CSARTGVGIYGYTF	TGCAGTGCCCGCACGGGGGTGGGGATCTATGGCTACACCTTC
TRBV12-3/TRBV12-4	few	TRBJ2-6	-	CASTPGGANVLTF	TGTGCCAGCACCCCCGGGGGGGCCAACGTCCTGACTTTC
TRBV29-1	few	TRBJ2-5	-	CSVEKRRLETQYF	TGCAGCGTTGAAAAGAGGCGGTTGGAGACCCAGTACTTC
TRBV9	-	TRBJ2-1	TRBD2	CASSYGLAGDLPEQFF	TGTGCCAGCAGCTATGGACTAGCGGGGGACCTCCCTGAGCAGTTCTTC
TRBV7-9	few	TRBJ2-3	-	CASSPRRGLTDTQYF	TGTGCCAGCAGCCCCCGGAGGGGGTTAACAGATACGCAGTATTTT
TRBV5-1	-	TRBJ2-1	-	CASSRRQSYNEQFF	TGCGCCAGCAGCAGACGACAGTCTTACAATGAGCAGTTCTTC
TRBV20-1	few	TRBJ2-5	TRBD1	CSAFPRGQGMGETQYF	TGCAGTGCTTTCCCCCGGGGACAGGGAATGGGAGAGACCCAGTACTTC
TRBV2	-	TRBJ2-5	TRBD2	CASSGVAGGSQETQYF	TGTGCCAGCAGTGGGGTAGCGGGAGGGTCCCAAGAGACCCAGTACTTC
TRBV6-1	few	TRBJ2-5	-	CASNPLAGETQYF	TGTGCCAGCAATCCACTAGCCGGAGAGACCCAGTACTTC
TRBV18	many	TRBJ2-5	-	CASKRLVGTKETQYF	TGTGCCAGCAAACGACTAGTCGGGACAAAAGAGACCCAGTACTTC
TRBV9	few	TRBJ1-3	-	CASSTSGEGLNTIYF	TGTGCCAGCAGCACCTCAGGGGAGGGCCTAAACACCATATATTTT
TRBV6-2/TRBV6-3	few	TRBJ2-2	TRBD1	CASSYRDSRTGELFF	TGTGCCAGCAGTTACCGGGACAGCAGGACCGGGGAGCTGTTTTTT
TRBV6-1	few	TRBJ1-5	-	CASRTAANQPQHF	TGTGCCAGCAGGACGGCCGCCAATCAGCCCCAGCATTTT
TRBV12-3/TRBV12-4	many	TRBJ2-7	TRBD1	CASSFRDRAREQYF	TGTGCCAGCAGTTTCCGGGACAGGGCACGGGAGCAGTACTTC
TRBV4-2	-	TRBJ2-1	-	CASSQYLGTHNEQFF	TGTGCCAGCAGCCAATACCTCGGGACCCACAATGAGCAGTTCTTC
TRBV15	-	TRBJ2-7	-	CATSRGDTHEQYF	TGTGCCACCAGCAGAGGTGACACCCACGAGCAGTACTTC
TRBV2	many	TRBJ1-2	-	CASRNRVNYGYTF	TGTGCCAGCAGAAACAGGGTTAACTATGGCTACACCTTC
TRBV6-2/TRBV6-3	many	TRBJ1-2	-	CASSRPTGANYGYTF	TGTGCCAGCAGTCGACCGACAGGAGCTAACTATGGCTACACCTTC
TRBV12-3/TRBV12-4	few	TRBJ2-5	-	CASSYGPETQYF	TGTGCCAGCAGTTATGGGCCAGAGACCCAGTACTTC
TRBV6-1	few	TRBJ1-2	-	CASSIQQGNYGYTF	TGTGCCAGCAGTATCCAACAGGGCAACTATGGCTACACCTTC